This T cell receptor beta chain was captured by sequencing in a study of blood T cell repertoires in COVID-19. About the study: The analysed material was cDNA or gDNA that came from T cells, B-cell-depleted T cells, or PBMCs.

There are a few counts of this clone. Original data processing: Reference gene primer amplification gave estimated nucleated cell counts. Data came from immunoSEQ multiplex PCR; TCRdb stores just in-frame clones and leaves some out. V and J calls and clone size follow that table, whereas D and trimming were derived from the DNA. The sample lists over 110,000 clones; about 80% were seen once. The CDR3 length is 15 residues. Germline-derived CDR1 and CDR2 are SEHNR and FQNEAQ (reference sequence). Trimming took 2 bases from V and 8 from J, leaving 18 bases between them. The sequencing input was peripheral blood. The receptor's source is a man aged 65 to 79 who had recovered from COVID-19. The chain has TRBV7-9 and TRBJ1-2; no reliable D call. The CDR3 reads CASSLFESARQGYTF. The DNA for the CDR3 is TGTGCCAGCAGCTTATTTGAATCGGCCAGGCAGGGCTACACCTTC.